Sequencing of this T cell receptor beta chain was carried out in a study of ipilimumab plus nivolumab after autologous stem cell transplantation. Study overall: Median doses per patient: four to six ipilimumab, about 8 nivolumab.

The CDR3 has 11 amino acids. V was clipped by 3 bases and J by 6 bases, with 2 bases between them. Germline CDR1 and CDR2: ENHRY and SYGVKD. As to this clone: What it binds is unknown.

Ipilimumab, 1 mg/kg, started 14 to 28 days after autologous transplant. Through week 26, nivolumab 3 mg/kg IV was given weeks 1, 4, 7, 10, then biweekly. TCRdb's copy holds only in-frame clones and misses some; the assay was immunoSEQ multiplex PCR. The table has more than 15,000 clones, around 85% seen once; the top ten hold 35% to 40%. Study-level results: The authors say TCR, Treg and microbiome findings warrant further study.

The clonotype was recovered from a male donor with diffuse large B-cell lymphoma. J is TRBJ2-2 and V is TRBV10-3; unclear D gene. Material: PBMCs, obtained in a trial of ipilimumab plus nivolumab as post-transplant consolidation. CDR3 protein: CAISESGELFF. DNA for the CDR3: TGTGCCATCAGTGAATCCGGGGAGCTGTTTTTT.